A selection of T cell receptor beta chains follows, all from one sample in a study of blood T cell repertoires in COVID-19. Measured with immunoSEQ multiplex PCR; TCRdb has only the in-frame clones, and not every one. The data show 95,000 to 100,000 clones, around 90% seen once. Sample: peripheral blood. The source of these receptors is a man aged 45-65 years with acute or convalescent COVID-19. CDR3s leave out the opening cysteine and the closing phenylalanine or tryptophan. The order of the fields is clone size, J gene, V gene, CDR3 protein. Size is omitted from some rows. Given values are once, few, many or a class for expanded clones.

>.|TRBJ2-3|TRBV6-5
ASKLAPHEDTQY
>once|TRBJ2-3|TRBV6-1
ASSDPFNPGTGDTDTQY
>.|TRBJ2-4|TRBV24-1
ATSATSTGGNALDIQY
>.|TRBJ2-3|TRBV2
ASREGQGGTDTQY
>.|TRBJ1-5|TRBV27
ASTPSGGDGRPQH
>.|TRBJ1-5|TRBV2
ASKGQYSNQPQH
>.|TRBJ2-5|TRBV28
ASSILTLLGETQY
>.|TRBJ1-5|TRBV19
ASSFVPGHVQPQH
>.|TRBJ1-1|TRBV20-1
SARGGTEAF
>few|TRBJ2-5|TRBV6-6
ASHGQHQETQY
>.|TRBJ2-7|TRBV11-3
ASSSHMGRYEQY
>.|TRBJ2-7|TRBV28
ASSLPAYEQY
>once|TRBJ1-5|TRBV29-1
SVVWGINQPQH
>.|TRBJ1-1|TRBV14
ASSQDSPRQGGYSRTPGDTEAF
>.|TRBJ2-2|TRBV19
ASSLGQGNTGELF
>.|TRBJ2-4|TRBV19
ASSIKHLAGALAKNIQY
>.|TRBJ1-1|TRBV4-2
ASSREDVRTEAF
>.|TRBJ1-5|TRBV6-5
ASRETVNQPQH
>.|TRBJ1-5|TRBV7-8
ASSPGGLRNQPQH
>once|TRBJ2-5|TRBV7-9
ASSSNRQGAWETQY
>.|TRBJ2-7|TRBV7-2
ASSLAGGAVQY
>.|TRBJ1-1|TRBV27
ASKGGGWTEAF
>.|TRBJ1-1|TRBV4-2
ASSQAGGRVDTEAF
>.|TRBJ2-3|TRBV29-1
SVLWTGDPHTQY
>.|TRBJ1-5|TRBV5-1
AGRTDSSNQPQH